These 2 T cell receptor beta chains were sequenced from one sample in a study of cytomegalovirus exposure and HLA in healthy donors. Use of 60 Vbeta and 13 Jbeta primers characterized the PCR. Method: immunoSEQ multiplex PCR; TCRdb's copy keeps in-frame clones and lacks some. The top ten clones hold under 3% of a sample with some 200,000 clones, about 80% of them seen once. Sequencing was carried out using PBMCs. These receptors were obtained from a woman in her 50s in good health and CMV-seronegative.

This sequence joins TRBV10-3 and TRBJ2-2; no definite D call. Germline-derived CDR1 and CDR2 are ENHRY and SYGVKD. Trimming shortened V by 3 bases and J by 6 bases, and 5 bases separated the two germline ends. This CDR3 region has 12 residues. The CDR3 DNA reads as TGTGCCATCAGTGACCTGTCCGGGGAGCTGTTTTTT. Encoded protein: CAISDLSGELFF.

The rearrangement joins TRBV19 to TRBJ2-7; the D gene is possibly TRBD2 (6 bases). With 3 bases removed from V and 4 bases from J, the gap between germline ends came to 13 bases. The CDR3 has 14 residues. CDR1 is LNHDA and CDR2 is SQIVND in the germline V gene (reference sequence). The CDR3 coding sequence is TGTGCCAGTAGTATGTGGGGGGACTCTTACGAGCAGTACTTC. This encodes CASSMWGDSYEQYF. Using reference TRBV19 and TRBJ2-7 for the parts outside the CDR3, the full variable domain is DGGITQSPKYLFRKEGQNVTLSCEQNLNHDAMYWYRQDPGQGLRLIYYSQIVNDFQKGDIAEGYSVSREKKESFPLTVTSAQKNPTAFYLCASSMWGDSYEQYFGPGTRLTVT.